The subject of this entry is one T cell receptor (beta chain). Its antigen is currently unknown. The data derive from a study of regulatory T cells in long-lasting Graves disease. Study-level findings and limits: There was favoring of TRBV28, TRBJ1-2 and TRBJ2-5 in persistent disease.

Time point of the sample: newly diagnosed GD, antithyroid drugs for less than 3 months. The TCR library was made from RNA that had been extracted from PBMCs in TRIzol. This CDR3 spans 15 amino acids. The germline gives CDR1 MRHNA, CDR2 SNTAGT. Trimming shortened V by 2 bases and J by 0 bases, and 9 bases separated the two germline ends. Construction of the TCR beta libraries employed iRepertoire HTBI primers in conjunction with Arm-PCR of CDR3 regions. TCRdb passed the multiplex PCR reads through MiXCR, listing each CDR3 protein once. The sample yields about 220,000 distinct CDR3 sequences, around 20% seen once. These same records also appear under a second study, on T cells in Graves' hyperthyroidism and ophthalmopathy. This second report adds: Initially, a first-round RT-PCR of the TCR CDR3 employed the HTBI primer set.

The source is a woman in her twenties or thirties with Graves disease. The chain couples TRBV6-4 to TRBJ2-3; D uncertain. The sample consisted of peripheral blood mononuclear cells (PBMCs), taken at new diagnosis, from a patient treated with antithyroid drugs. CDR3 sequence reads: CASSDQDGSTDTQYF. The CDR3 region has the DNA TGTGCCAGCAGTGACCAGGACGGTAGCACAGATACGCAGTATTTT.